This TCR beta chain is from a study of T-cell reconstitution after alpha-beta-depleted transplantation in children. This clonotype was detected only a few times. A library of TCRbeta sequences, prepared with unique molecular identifiers, was generated. TCRdb processed the PCR reads anew with MiXCR; each CDR3 protein has one entry. The sample lists roughly 500,000 distinct CDR3 sequences, approximately 16% occurring once. CDR1 ENHRY and CDR2 SYGVKD come from the germline V gene. The V end was cut by 6 bases, the J end by 0 bases, with 18 bases between. The CDR3 covers 17 residues. This receptor was taken from a human donor who donated a stem cell graft to a child with acute lymphoblastic leukemia. Sequences were derived from PBMCs from the stem cell graft donor, sampled from the stem cell graft. The chain joins TRBV10-3 to TRBJ1-3, with D unclear. The CDR3 loop reads CAIRGNFISASGNTIYF. The CDR3 bases are TGTGCCATCAGGGGGAATTTCATCAGCGCCTCTGGAAACACCATATATTTT.